Below, 16 T cell receptor beta chains from the same sample are listed, as sequenced in a study (dated by TCRdb to the early 2010s). The instrument was an Illumina Genome Analyzer IIx. The public reads were reanalyzed by TCRdb: fastp trimming at Q25, MiXCR alignment, in-frame beta chains only. When rows share a CDR3 protein, they turn into one entry using the most common DNA and genes. The sample yields more than 5,500 distinct CDR3 sequences; about 30% were counted once. The biggest ten clones account for around a fifth of the sample. Sequencing used blood. All receptors derive from a human donor.

Within the sample, this clonotype is medium-sized (0.01 to 0.1%). The genes are TRBV6-6 and TRBJ1-1; D is uncertain. CDR1 is MNHNY, CDR2 SVGAGI, per germline (reference sequence). Trimming pared 7 bases from V and 6 bases from J, leaving 21 bases between. CDR3 size: 15 residues. The CDR3 region has the DNA TGTGCCAGCATGCCCCACGTGAGCGTCAGATCTGAAGCTTTCTTT. This codes for CASMPHVSVRSEAFF.

The chain has TRBV29-1 and TRBJ1-1; D is unclear. In germline, CDR1 is SQVTM, CDR2 ANQGSEA. This CDR3 has 13 residues. Trimming removed 6 bases at V and 0 bases at J, with 11 bases between. DNA of the CDR3: TGCAGCGTCGATGGGCGAATGAACACTGAAGCTTTCTTT. It yields the protein CSVDGRMNTEAFF. The full variable domain, completed using reference TRBV29-1 and TRBJ1-1, is SAVISQKPSRDICQRGTSLTIQCQVDSQVTMMFWYRQQPGQSLTLIATANQGSEATYESGFVIDKFPISRPNLTFSTLTVSNMSPEDSSIYLCSVDGRMNTEAFFGQGTRLTVV.

The V call is TRBV10-1, the J call TRBJ1-1; D is unresolved. This CDR3 comprises 12 residues. The germline gives CDR1 WNHNN, CDR2 SYGVQD (reference sequence). Trimming took off 5 bases at V and 3 bases at J, with 7 bases between the two ends. DNA of the CDR3: TGCGCCAGCAGTTACGGGGACACTGAAGCTTTCTTT. It translates to CASSYGDTEAFF.

Relative to its sample, this clonotype is medium-sized. The CDR3 protein is CSAVRWDTEAFF. CDR3 DNA sequence: TGCAGCGCCGTGCGATGGGACACTGAAGCTTTCTTT. The J gene is TRBJ1-1, the V gene TRBV29-1; no clear D gene. The V end lost 7 bases, the J end lost 3 bases, and 12 bases lay between the germline ends. The CDR3 covers 12 residues. Germline CDR1 and CDR2: SQVTM and ANQGSEA.

Points on this clonotype: This may arise from a read error, as a much more abundant clone is one base away. This chain uses TRBV5-1 with TRBJ1-1; D is undetermined. The CDR3 length is 14 residues. The germline V gene has CDR1 SGHRS and CDR2 YFSETQ. The V gene lost 0 bases and the J gene lost 6 bases, with 12 bases spanning the gap. CDR3 in amino acids: CASSLATRSAEAFF. The CDR3 DNA reads TGCGCCAGCAGCTTGGCCACGAGGAGCGCTGAAGCTTTCTTT.

This clonotype was seen many times. V is TRBV30 and J is TRBJ2-7; 7 bases agree with TRBD2. From germline, CDR1 is GTSNPN and CDR2 SVGIG (reference sequence). CDR3 length equals 13 residues. V lost 1 base and J lost 4; bases outside the gene matches: 4. The CDR3 region has the DNA TGTGCCTGGAGTGGGCGGGAGCCTTACGAGCAGTACTTC. Protein product: CAWSGREPYEQYF.

This clonotype counts as medium-sized. The CDR3 spells CSVEQDRGDNTGELFF. CDR3 in DNA: TGCAGCGTTGAACAGGACAGGGGCGATAACACCGGGGAGCTGTTTTTT. The chain couples TRBV29-1 to TRBJ2-2; 9 bases match TRBD1. V shed 2 bases and J 2 bases; nucleotides not matched to a gene: 6. The germline CDR1 and CDR2 sequences are SQVTM and ANQGSEA. This CDR3 contains 16 residues.

The chain carries TRBV20-1 and TRBJ1-2; D not resolved. The CDR3 sequence is 11 residues long. The V end lost 1 base, the J end lost 8 bases, and 8 bases lay between the germline ends. The germline CDR1 and CDR2 sequences are DFQATT and SNEGSKA (reference sequence). The CDR3 DNA is TGCAGTGCTAGAGCAAGATACGGCTACACCTTC. Residues: CSARARYGYTF.

A remark on this clonotype: This may arise from a read error, as a much more abundant clone is one base away. V and J are TRBV29-1 and TRBJ1-2; D perhaps matches TRBD1 (5 bases). Germline CDR1 is SQVTM and CDR2 is ANQGSEA. Trimming shortened V by 6 bases and J by 2 bases, and 7 bases separated the two germline ends. This CDR3 has 11 amino acids. The CDR3 DNA reads as TGCAGCGTCAGGGACAACTATGGCTACACCTTC. It codes for CSVRDNYGYTF.

This rearrangement joins TRBV4-2 to TRBJ2-5; 14 bases match TRBD2. Germline CDR1 and CDR2: LGHNA and YNFKEQ. Losses at the gene ends were 4 bases for V and 4 bases for J; bases not matched to a gene: 5. The CDR3 has 16 amino acids. The CDR3 bases are TGTGCCAGCAGCCCCGAGACTAGCGGGGGGGGAGAGACCCAGTACTTC. Translating it yields CASSPETSGGGETQYF.

V is TRBV7-3 and J is TRBJ2-2, with 9 bases matching TRBD1. Germline CDR1 is SGHTA and CDR2 is FQGTGA. V lost 5 bases, J lost 10 bases, and 5 bases stayed unmatched. The CDR3 consists of 13 residues. This CDR3 is CASSITGGAELFF. CDR3 coding DNA: TGTGCCAGCAGCATCACAGGGGGCGCGGAGCTGTTTTTT.

About this clonotype: A read error may be the cause here, since a much bigger clone is one base away. V usage is TRBV29-1 and J usage is TRBJ1-2; TRBD1 matches 7 bases. Germline V gene data show CDR1 as SQVTM and CDR2 as ANQGSEA. This CDR3 spans 16 amino acids. The CDR3 is CSAWDSRTPSGYGHTF. The CDR3 DNA reads as TGCAGCGCCTGGGACAGCCGAACACCTTCTGGCTATGGCCACACCTTC.

This clonotype is labeled medium-sized. The rearrangement links TRBV18 to TRBJ1-1; no clear D. Per the germline V gene, CDR1 is KGHSH and CDR2 is LQKENI. The V end was cut by 3 bases, the J end by 5 bases, with 7 bases between. This CDR3 has 12 amino acids. The CDR3 loop is CASSPGRTEAFF. The CDR3 DNA reads as TGTGCCAGCTCACCCGGGAGGACTGAAGCTTTCTTT.

The V and J genes are TRBV4-2 and TRBJ1-3, with D unresolved. Germline lookup yields CDR1 LGHNA and CDR2 YNFKEQ. The V gene lost 3 bases and the J gene lost 8 bases, with 20 bases spanning the gap. The CDR3 runs to 16 residues. CDR3 amino acids: CASSQLAGATRDTIYF. CDR3 in DNA: TGTGCCAGCAGCCAGCTAGCGGGAGCGACGAGGGACACCATATATTTT.

This clonotype came up many times. The rearrangement uses TRBV2 and TRBJ1-1; D gene ambiguous. V lost 2 bases and J lost 7, with 14 bases in between. The CDR3 loop spans 14 amino acids. CDR1 is SNHLY, CDR2 FYNNEI, per germline. The CDR3 DNA sequence: TGTGCCAGCAGTGAAACTCTTGGGTCAGTTGAAGCTTTCTTT. It encodes CASSETLGSVEAFF.

This chain uses TRBV29-1 with TRBJ1-2; 10 bases match TRBD1. The J segment lost 12 bases and the V segment lost 5 bases, leaving 3 bases of the junction unmatched. Germline lookup yields CDR1 SQVTM and CDR2 ANQGSEA. The CDR3 length is 10 residues. The CDR3 bases are TGCAGCGTTCGGACAGGGGGGAACACCTTC. Protein sequence: CSVRTGGNTF.